Sequencing of this T cell receptor (beta chain) was carried out in a study of identical twins. Study-wide results and caveats: Within twin pairs, the out-of-frame alpha sequences they shared showed excess low generation probability.

A word on this clonotype: Antigen specificity is unknown.

Each donor (without exception) was a healthy Caucasian. A universal primer site came from template switching; cDNA carried unique molecular identifiers. TCRdb re-called the 5' RACE reads with MiXCR, one entry per CDR3 protein. The data hold more than 250,000 distinct CDR3 sequences, with about 8% observed a single time. Germline lookup yields CDR1 MNHNY and CDR2 SVGAGI (reference sequence). Trimming pared 8 bases from V and 2 bases from J, leaving 9 bases between. The CDR3 is made up of 12 amino acids. Another study also made use of these data, one on yellow fever vaccine responses in identical twins.

Material for sequencing was memory (CD45RO+) T cells sorted from blood. The receptor comes from a woman between 18 and 29 years old in good health. The chain uses TRBV6-6 and TRBJ1-2; TRBD1 is a possible D gene (5 bases). The CDR3 coding sequence is TGTGCCAGCGGGGCAGAAAACTATGGCTACACCTTC. Protein product: CASGAENYGYTF.